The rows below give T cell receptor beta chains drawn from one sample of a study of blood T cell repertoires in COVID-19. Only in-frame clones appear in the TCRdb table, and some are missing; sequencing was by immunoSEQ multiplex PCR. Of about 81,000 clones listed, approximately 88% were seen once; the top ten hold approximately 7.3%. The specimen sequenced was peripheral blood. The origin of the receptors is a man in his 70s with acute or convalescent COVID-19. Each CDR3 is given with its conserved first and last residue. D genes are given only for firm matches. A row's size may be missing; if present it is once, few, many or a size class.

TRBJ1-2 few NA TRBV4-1 CASSPYTENPYGYTF TGCGCCAGCAGCCCATATACTGAAAACCCCTATGGCTACACCTTC
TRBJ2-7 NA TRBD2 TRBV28 CASSFRLAGIYEQYF TGTGCCAGCAGTTTCCGACTAGCGGGCATCTACGAGCAGTACTTC
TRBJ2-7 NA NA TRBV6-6 CASSSQEGSYEQYF TGTGCCAGCAGTTCCCAGGAGGGCTCCTACGAGCAGTACTTC
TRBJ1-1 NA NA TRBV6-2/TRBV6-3 CASSYSTHSNTEAFF TGTGCCAGCAGTTACTCTACACATTCGAACACTGAAGCTTTCTTT
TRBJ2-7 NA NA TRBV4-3 CASSQGVRGFYEQYF TGCGCCAGCAGCCAAGGTGTCAGGGGATTCTACGAGCAGTACTTC
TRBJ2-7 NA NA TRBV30 CAWSRPDREAKEQYF TGTGCCTGGAGCCGACCCGACAGGGAGGCTAAAGAGCAGTACTTC
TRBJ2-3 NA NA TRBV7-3 CASSFGRAPTDTQYF TGTGCCAGCAGCTTTGGCAGGGCTCCCACAGATACGCAGTATTTT
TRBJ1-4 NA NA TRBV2 CASSDGWSSDEKLFF TGTGCCAGCAGTGACGGGTGGTCCTCGGATGAAAAACTGTTTTTT
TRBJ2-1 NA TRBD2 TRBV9 CASRPAGASYNEQFF TGTGCCAGCAGACCAGCGGGGGCCTCCTACAATGAGCAGTTCTTC
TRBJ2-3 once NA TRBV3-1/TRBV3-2 CASSQATPTRLDTQYF TGTGCCAGCAGCCAAGCCACCCCGACTCGCCTGGATACGCAGTATTTT
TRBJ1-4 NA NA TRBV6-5 CASRDRATNEKLFF TGTGCCAGCAGAGACAGAGCAACTAATGAAAAACTGTTTTTT
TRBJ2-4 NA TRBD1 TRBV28 CASSGHGQGAFAKNIQYF TGTGCCAGCAGTGGACATGGACAGGGGGCTTTCGCCAAAAACATTCAGTACTTC
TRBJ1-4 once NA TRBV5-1 CASYTSQGEEKLFF TGCGCCAGCTATACCTCACAGGGAGAAGAAAAACTGTTTTTT
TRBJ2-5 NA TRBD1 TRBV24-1 CATSDGQAFQETQYF TGTGCCACCAGTGATGGACAGGCCTTCCAAGAGACCCAGTACTTC
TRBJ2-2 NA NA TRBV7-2 CASSLSGRAGELFF TGTGCCAGCAGCTTATCAGGGCGAGCTGGGGAGCTGTTTTTT
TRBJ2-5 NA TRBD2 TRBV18 CASSPEGLTETQYF TGTGCCAGCTCACCGGAGGGACTAACGGAGACCCAGTACTTC
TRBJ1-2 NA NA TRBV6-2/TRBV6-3 CASSYSGPVGYTF TGTGCCAGCAGTTACTCTGGGCCGGTGGGCTACACCTTC
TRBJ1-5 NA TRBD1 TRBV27 CASSARGQGNQPQHF TGTGCCAGCAGCGCCAGGGGACAGGGTAATCAGCCCCAGCATTTT
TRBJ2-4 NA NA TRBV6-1 CASSESWESKNIQYF TGTGCCAGCAGTGAATCGTGGGAGTCTAAAAACATTCAGTACTTC
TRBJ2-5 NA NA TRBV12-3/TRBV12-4 CASSPGQRETQYF TGTGCCAGCAGTCCCGGACAGAGAGAGACCCAGTACTTC
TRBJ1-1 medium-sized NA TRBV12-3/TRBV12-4 CASSGGDGGAFF TGTGCCAGCAGTGGGGGAGACGGGGGAGCTTTCTTT
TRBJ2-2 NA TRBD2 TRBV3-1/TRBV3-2 CASSGGLAGLAGELFF TGTGCCAGCAGCGGGGGACTAGCGGGATTAGCCGGGGAGCTGTTTTTT
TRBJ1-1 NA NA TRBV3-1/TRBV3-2 CASRSGGSEAFF TGTGCCAGCCGCAGCGGGGGGAGTGAAGCTTTCTTT
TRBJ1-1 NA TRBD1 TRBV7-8 CASSWGDRVYTEAFF TGTGCCAGCAGCTGGGGGGACAGGGTATACACTGAAGCTTTCTTT
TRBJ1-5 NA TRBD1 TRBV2 CARPTGQGVSSNQPQHF TGTGCCCGCCCGACCGGACAGGGGGTTTCTTCCAATCAGCCCCAGCATTTT
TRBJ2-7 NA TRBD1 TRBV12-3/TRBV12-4 CASSLGTGSEQYF TGTGCCAGCAGTTTAGGGACAGGGTCCGAGCAGTACTTC